The next 11 T cell receptor beta chains were all read from a single sample in a study of graft-versus-host responses after intestinal transplantation. TCRdb keeps only in-frame clones here, not all; method: immunoSEQ multiplex PCR. This repertoire shows approximately 130,000 clones, approximately 92% found once; its top ten account for around 0.15%. Which antigens these TCRs recognize remains unknown. Source: unstimulated CD4+ T cells sorted from spleen or lymph node cells, taken before intestinal transplant. Receptors were obtained from a human donor who received an intestinal transplant.

The chain carries TRBV5-4 and TRBJ2-7, with TRBD2 matching over 14 bases. Germline assignment: CDR1 SGHNT and CDR2 YYREEE (reference sequence). V shed 0 bases and J 2 bases; nucleotides not matched to a gene: 1. There are 16 residues in the CDR3. CDR3 in DNA: TGTGCCAGCAGCTTGGGACTAGCGGGGGGGACCTACGAGCAGTACTTC. As protein: CASSLGLAGGTYEQYF.

The CDR3 DNA is TGTGCCAGCAGTGACTTCACTGAAGCTTTCTTT. It codes for CASSDFTEAFF. The rearrangement joins TRBV6-1 to TRBJ1-1; D unclear. Trimming removed 3 bases from V and 4 bases from J, with 3 bases in between. The germline CDR1 and CDR2 sequences are MNHNS and SASEGT. The CDR3 covers 11 residues.

This rearrangement joins TRBV5-4 to TRBJ1-2; 8 positions match TRBD1. Unmatched junction bases numbered 6, after V lost 1 base and J lost 4 bases. This CDR3 is 15 amino acids long. CDR1 and CDR2 (germline): SGHNT, YYREEE (reference sequence). The CDR3 is CASSLQTGEPYGYTF. In DNA form, the CDR3 reads TGTGCCAGCAGCTTGCAGACAGGGGAGCCCTATGGCTACACCTTC.

The chain has TRBV10-2 and TRBJ1-3; D may be TRBD1 (5 bases). Germline V lookup: CDR1 WSHSY, CDR2 SAAADI. V gave up 7 bases and J gave up 1 base, with 11 bases separating them. The CDR3 extends over 14 amino acids. The CDR3 nucleotides are TGCGCCAGCACCGCGGCAGGGTCTGGAAACACCATATATTTT. Its protein product is CASTAAGSGNTIYF.

The genes are TRBV5-5 and TRBJ2-7; 8 positions agree with TRBD1. The CDR3 is made up of 14 amino acids. V was clipped by 5 bases and J by 4 bases; unmatched bases: 8. From germline, CDR1 is SGHKS and CDR2 YYEKEE (reference sequence). In DNA, the CDR3 is TGTGCCAGCAGGCAGCCGGGACAGGATTACGAGCAGTACTTC. Protein: CASRQPGQDYEQYF.

The chain recombines TRBV28 with TRBJ1-6; no clear D gene. The CDR3 spans 16 residues. Germline CDR1 reads MDHEN; CDR2 reads SYDVKM. V was trimmed by 3 bases and J by 9 bases, leaving 18 bases between them. The CDR3 coding sequence is TGTGCCAGCAGTTTTGGTTTTCGGGTAGGGAGTTCACCCCTCCACTTT. This encodes CASSFGFRVGSSPLHF.

V is TRBV25-1 and J is TRBJ2-7; D may be TRBD1 (7 bases). CDR3 length: 13 amino acids. V was pared by 5 bases and J by 5 bases, with 13 bases between. Per the germline V gene, CDR1 is MGHDK and CDR2 is SYGVNS. The CDR3 bases are TGTGCCAGCAGTCTTCAGGGGGGCAACGAGCAGTACTTC. This encodes CASSLQGGNEQYF.

V gene TRBV29-1 combines with J gene TRBJ1-4; TRBD1 aligns across 8 bases. The ends lost 6 bases at V and 8 bases at J; junction bases unmatched: 8. Germline CDR1 is SQVTM and CDR2 is ANQGSEA. The CDR3 runs 13 residues. Here the CDR3 DNA reads TGCAGCGTATGTACAGGGGGTGAAGAAAAACTGTTTTTT. Translated: CSVCTGGEEKLFF. Supplemented by reference TRBV29-1 and TRBJ1-4, the full variable domain reads SAVISQKPSRDICQRGTSLTIQCQVDSQVTMMFWYRQQPGQSLTLIATANQGSEATYESGFVIDKFPISRPNLTFSTLTVSNMSPEDSSIYLCSVCTGGEEKLFFGSGTQLSVL.

This rearrangement joins TRBV7-2 to TRBJ1-4; D is ambiguous. Germline V CDR1 and CDR2: SGHTA, FQGNSA. This CDR3 is built from 14 residues. Trimming removed 1 base from V and 7 bases from J, with 10 bases in between. The CDR3 loop is CASSLEYMGEKLFF. The CDR3 DNA sequence: TGTGCCAGCAGCTTAGAGTATATGGGTGAAAAACTGTTTTTT.

The chain couples TRBV10-1 to TRBJ2-3; TRBD2 might be the D (5 bases). Per the germline V gene, CDR1 is WNHNN and CDR2 is SYGVQD (reference sequence). The V end was cut by 3 bases, the J end by 0 bases, with 10 bases between. The CDR3 spans 15 residues. The CDR3 here is CASSDSGFSTDTQYF. CDR3 nucleotide sequence: TGCGCCAGCAGTGACAGCGGCTTTAGCACAGATACGCAGTATTTT.

The chain carries TRBV27 and TRBJ1-3; D might be TRBD1 (6 bases). The V gene's germline CDR1 is MNHEY and CDR2 SMNVEV (reference sequence). CDR3 length: 15 amino acids. The V gene lost 4 bases and the J gene lost 4 bases, with 14 bases spanning the gap. CDR3 nucleotide sequence: TGTGCCAGCAGTTCGGGGGGGGCGGGAGGAAACACCATATATTTT. Amino acid sequence: CASSSGGAGGNTIYF.